This section outlines one T cell receptor beta chain sequence together with its context. Between the trimmed V and J ends, which lost 0 bases and 3 bases, there was a span of 6 bases. The length of the CDR3 is 15 residues. From germline, CDR1 is MNHEY and CDR2 SVGAGI. The sample is drawn from a study of shared clonotypes between healthy human individuals. Produced via immunoSEQ multiplex PCR; TCRdb's table is partial and in-frame only. The sample shows under 1,100,000 clones, around four fifths of them seen only once. The receptor was isolated from a man aged 18 to 35 in good health. Sequenced: memory CD4+ T cells sorted from blood. Subset here: CD45RA-negative fraction. The chain has TRBV6-5 and TRBJ1-6; D is unresolved. Here the CDR3 DNA reads TGTGCCAGCAGTTACTCCGAGGGCTATAATTCACCCCTCCACTTT. As protein: CASSYSEGYNSPLHF.